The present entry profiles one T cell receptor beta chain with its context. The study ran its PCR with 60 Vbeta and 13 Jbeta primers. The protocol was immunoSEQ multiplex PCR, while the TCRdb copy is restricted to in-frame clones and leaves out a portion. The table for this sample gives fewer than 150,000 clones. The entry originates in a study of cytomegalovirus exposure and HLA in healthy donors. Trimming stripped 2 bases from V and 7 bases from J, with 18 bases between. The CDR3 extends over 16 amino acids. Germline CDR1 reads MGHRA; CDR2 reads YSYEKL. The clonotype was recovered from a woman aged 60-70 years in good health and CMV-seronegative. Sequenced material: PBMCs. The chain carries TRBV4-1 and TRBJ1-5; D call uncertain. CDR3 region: CASSQLAVTGGQPQHF. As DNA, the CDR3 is TGCGCCAGCAGCCAATTGGCAGTTACGGGAGGCCAGCCCCAGCATTTT.